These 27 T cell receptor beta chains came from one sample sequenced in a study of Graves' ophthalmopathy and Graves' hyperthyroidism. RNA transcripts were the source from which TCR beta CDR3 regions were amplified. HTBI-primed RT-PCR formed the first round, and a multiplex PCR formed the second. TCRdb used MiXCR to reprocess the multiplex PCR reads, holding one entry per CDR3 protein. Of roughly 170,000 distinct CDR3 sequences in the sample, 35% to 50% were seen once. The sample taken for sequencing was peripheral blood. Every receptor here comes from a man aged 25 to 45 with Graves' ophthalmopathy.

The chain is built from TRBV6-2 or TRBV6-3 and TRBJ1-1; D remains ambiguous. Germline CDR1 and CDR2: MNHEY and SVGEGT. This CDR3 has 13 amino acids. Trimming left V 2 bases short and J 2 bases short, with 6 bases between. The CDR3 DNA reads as TGTGCCAGCAGTTACCTTCAAAACACTGAAGCTTTCTTT. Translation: CASSYLQNTEAFF.

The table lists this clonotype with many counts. The CDR3 reads CASRLAGVIGGETQYF. In nucleotides, the CDR3 is TGCGCCAGCCGACTAGCGGGAGTGATCGGGGGGGAGACCCAGTACTTC. This chain connects TRBV5-1 to TRBJ2-5, with 12 nucleotides matching TRBD2. This CDR3 comprises 16 residues. Germline V gene sequence: CDR1 SGHRS, CDR2 YFSETQ. Germline trimming cut 7 bases from V and 5 bases from J; bases unmatched to any gene: 12.

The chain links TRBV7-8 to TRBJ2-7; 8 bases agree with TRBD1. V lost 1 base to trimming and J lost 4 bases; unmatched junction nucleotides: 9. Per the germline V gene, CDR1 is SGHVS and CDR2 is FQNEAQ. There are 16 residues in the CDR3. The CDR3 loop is CASSLDVRYRGYEQYF. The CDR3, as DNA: TGTGCCAGCAGCTTAGACGTGCGCTACAGGGGGTACGAGCAGTACTTC.

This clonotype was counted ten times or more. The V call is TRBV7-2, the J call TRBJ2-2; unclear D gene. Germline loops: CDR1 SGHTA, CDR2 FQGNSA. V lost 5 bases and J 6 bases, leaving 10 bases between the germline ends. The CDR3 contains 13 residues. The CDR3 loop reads CASSPRVSGELFF. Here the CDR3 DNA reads TGTGCCAGCAGCCCTAGGGTATCCGGGGAGCTGTTTTTT. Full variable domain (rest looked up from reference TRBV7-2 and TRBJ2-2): GAGVSQSPSNKVTEKGKDVELRCDPISGHTALYWYRQSLGQGLEFLIYFQGNSAPDKSGLPSDRFSAERTGGSVSTLTIQRTQQEDSAVYLCASSPRVSGELFFGEGSRLTVL.

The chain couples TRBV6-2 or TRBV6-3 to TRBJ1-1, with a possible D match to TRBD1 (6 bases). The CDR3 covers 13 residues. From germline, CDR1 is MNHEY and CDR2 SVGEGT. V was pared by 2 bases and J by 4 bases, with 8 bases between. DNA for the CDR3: TGTGCCAGCAGTTACCTGGACAGCACTGAAGCTTTCTTT. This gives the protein CASSYLDSTEAFF.

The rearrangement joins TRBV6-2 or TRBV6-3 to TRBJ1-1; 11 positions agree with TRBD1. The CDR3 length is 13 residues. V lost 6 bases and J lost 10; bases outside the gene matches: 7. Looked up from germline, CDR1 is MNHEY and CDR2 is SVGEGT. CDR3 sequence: CASSRPGTGGAFF. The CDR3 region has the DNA TGTGCCAGCAGCCGTCCCGGGACAGGGGGAGCTTTCTTT.

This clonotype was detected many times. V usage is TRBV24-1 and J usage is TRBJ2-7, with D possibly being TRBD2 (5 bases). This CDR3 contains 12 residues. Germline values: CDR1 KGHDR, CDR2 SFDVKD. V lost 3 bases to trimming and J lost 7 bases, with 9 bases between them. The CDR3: CATSDTGLEQYF. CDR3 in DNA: TGTGCCACCAGTGATACTGGACTGGAGCAGTACTTC.

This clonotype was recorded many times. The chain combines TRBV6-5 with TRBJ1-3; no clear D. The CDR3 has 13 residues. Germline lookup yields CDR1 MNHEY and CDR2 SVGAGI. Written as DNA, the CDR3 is TGTGTGGTCGGACTGAACTCTGGAAACACCATATATTTT. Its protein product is CVVGLNSGNTIYF.

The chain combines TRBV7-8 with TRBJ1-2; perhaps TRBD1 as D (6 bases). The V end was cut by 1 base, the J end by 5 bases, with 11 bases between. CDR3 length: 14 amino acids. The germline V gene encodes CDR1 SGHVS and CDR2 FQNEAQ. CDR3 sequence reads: CASSLGTATYGYTF. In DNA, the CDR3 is TGTGCCAGCAGCTTAGGGACAGCTACTTATGGCTACACCTTC.

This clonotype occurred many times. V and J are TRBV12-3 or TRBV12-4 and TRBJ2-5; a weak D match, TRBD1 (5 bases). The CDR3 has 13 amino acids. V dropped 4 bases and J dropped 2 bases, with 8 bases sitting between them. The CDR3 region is CASSSDIQETQYF. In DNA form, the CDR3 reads TGTGCCAGCAGTTCGGACATACAAGAGACCCAGTACTTC.

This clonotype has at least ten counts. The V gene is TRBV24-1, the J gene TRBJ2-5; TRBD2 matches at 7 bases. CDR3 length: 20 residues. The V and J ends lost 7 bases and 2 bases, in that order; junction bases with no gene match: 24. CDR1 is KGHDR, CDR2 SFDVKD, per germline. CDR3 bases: TGTGCCACCAGCCTTAGCCCCGGGTATAAGCGGGGCTTCTTACAAGAGACCCAGTACTTC. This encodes CATSLSPGYKRGFLQETQYF.

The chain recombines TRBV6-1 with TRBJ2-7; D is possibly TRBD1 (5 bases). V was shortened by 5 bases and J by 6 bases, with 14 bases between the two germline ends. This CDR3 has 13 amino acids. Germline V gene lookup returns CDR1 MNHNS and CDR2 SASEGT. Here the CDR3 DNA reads TGTGCCAGCAGTCCAGGGAATCGGGTCGAGCAGTACTTC. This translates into CASSPGNRVEQYF.

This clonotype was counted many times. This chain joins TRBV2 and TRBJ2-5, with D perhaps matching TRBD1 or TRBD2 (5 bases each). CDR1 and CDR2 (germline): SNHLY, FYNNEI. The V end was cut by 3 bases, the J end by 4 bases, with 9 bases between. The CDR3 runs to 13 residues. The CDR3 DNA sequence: TGTGCCAGCAGTGAGGGGGACGCAGAGACCCAGTACTTC. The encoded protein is CASSEGDAETQYF.

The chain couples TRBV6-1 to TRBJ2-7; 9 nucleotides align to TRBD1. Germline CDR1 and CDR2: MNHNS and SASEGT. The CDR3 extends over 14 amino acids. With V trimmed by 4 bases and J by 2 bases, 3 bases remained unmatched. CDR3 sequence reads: CASSANRGPYEQYF. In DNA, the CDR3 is TGTGCCAGCAGTGCGAACAGGGGGCCCTACGAGCAGTACTTC.

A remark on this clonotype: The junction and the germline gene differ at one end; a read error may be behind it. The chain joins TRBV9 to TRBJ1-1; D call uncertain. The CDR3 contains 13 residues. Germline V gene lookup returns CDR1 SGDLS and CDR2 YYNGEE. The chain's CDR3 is CASSVDVRTEAFF. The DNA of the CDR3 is TGTGCTAGCAGCGTAGACGTGCGGACTGAAGCTTTCTTT.

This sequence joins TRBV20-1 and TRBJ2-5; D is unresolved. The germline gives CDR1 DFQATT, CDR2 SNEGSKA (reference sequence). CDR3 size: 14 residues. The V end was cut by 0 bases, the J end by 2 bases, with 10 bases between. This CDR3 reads CSARDRWQQETQYF. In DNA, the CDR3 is TGCAGTGCTAGAGATCGATGGCAGCAAGAGACCCAGTACTTC.

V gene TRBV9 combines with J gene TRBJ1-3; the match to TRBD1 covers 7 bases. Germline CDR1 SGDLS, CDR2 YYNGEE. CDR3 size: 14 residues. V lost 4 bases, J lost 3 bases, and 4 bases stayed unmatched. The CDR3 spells CASSQHRGGNTIYF. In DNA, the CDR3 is TGTGCCAGCAGCCAACACAGGGGTGGAAACACCATATATTTT. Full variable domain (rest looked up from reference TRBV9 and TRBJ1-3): DSGVTQTPKHLITATGQRVTLRCSPRSGDLSVYWYQQSLDQGLQFLIQYYNGEERAKGNILERFSAQQFPDLHSELNLSSLELGDSALYFCASSQHRGGNTIYFGEGSWLTVV.

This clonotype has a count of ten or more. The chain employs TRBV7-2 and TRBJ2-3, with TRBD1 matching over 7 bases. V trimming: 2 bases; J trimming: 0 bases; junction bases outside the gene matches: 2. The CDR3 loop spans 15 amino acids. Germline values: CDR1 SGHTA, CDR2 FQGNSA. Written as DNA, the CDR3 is TGTGCCAGCAGCTTACCGGGACAGAGCACAGATACGCAGTATTTT. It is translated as CASSLPGQSTDTQYF.

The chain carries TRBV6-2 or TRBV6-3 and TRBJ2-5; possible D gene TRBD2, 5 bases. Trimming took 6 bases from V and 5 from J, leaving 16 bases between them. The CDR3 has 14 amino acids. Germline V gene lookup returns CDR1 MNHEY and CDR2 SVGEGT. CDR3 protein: CASSLLGSEETQYF. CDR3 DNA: TGTGCCAGCAGCCTCCTTGGGAGCGAGGAGACCCAGTACTTC.

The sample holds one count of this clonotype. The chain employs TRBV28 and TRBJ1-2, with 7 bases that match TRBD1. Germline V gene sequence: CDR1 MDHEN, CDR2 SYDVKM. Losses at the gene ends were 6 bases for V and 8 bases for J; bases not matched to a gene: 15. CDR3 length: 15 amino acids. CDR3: CASSRQGVQLRGYTF. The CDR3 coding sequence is TGTGCCAGCAGCCGTCAGGGGGTGCAGCTCAGAGGCTACACCTTC.

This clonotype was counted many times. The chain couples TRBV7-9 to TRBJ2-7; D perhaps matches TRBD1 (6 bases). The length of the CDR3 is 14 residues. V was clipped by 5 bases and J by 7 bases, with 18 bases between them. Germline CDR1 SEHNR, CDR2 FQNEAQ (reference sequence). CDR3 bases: TGTGCCAGCAGCGGGCCCGGGACACCGGGGGAGCAGTACTTC. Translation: CASSGPGTPGEQYF.

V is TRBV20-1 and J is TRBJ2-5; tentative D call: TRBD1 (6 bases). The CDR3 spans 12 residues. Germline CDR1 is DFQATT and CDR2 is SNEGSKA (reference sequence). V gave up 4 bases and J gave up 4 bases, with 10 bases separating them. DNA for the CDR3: TGCAGTGCTACAACAGGGTTAGAGACCCAGTACTTC. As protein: CSATTGLETQYF.

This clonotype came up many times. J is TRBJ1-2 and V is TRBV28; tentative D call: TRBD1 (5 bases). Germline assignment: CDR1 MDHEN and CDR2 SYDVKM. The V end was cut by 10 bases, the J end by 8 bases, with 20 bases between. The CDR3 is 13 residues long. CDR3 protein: CATLLPQGNGYTF. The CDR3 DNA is TGTGCCACCCTTCTACCTCAGGGAAACGGCTACACCTTC.

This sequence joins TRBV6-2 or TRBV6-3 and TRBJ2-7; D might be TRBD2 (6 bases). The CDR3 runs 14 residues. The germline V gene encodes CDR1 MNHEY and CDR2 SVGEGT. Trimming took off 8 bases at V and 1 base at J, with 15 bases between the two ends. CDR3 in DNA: TGTGCCAGCTTCGGACGGGACTCGTCCTACGAGCAGTACTTC. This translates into CASFGRDSSYEQYF.

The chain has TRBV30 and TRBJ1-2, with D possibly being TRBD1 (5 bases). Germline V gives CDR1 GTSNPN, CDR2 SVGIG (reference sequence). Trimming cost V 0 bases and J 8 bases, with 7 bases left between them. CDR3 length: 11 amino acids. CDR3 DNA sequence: TGTGCCTGGAGTGTACGGGGCGGCTACACCTTC. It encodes CAWSVRGGYTF.

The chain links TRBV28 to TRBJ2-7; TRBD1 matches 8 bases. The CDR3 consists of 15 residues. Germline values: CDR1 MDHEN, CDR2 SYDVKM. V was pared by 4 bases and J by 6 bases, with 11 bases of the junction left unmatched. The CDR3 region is CASSSPIGQGPEQYF. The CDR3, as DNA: TGTGCCAGCAGTTCGCCGATCGGACAGGGCCCCGAGCAGTACTTC.

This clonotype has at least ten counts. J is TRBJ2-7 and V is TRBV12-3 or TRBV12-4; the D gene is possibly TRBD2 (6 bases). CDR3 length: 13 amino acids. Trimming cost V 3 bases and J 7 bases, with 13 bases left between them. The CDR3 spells CASSLRDRGEQYF. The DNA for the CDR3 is TGTGCCAGCAGTTTGCGCGACCGGGGGGAGCAGTACTTC.